Listed below are T cell receptor beta chains from one sample, sequenced in a study of T-cell reconstitution after alpha-beta-depleted transplantation in children. TCRdb analysed the PCR reads with MiXCR anew, one entry per CDR3 protein. This table holds about 460,000 distinct CDR3 sequences, 10% found once. The material was PBMCs, obtained before TCRalphabeta/CD19-depleted stem cell transplant. The receptors were gathered from a child aged 2 to 10 with inherited bone marrow failure, due to receive a stem cell transplant. The CDR3 runs from the conserved cysteine through the conserved F or W. A D gene is named only where the DNA matches it firmly. Size tells how often a clone was seen (once, few, many) or the class of an expanded clone, and some rows leave it out.

cdr3_nt cdr3_aa clone_size v_call d_call cdr3_length j_call
TGTGCCAGCAGCTTAGGACTAGCGACCCAAGAGACCCAGTACTTC CASSLGLATQETQYF many TRBV11-2 TRBD2 15 TRBJ2-5
TGCGCCAGCAGCCTAGGACAGGGGGCGACCACAGATACGCAGTATTTT CASSLGQGATTDTQYF few TRBV4-3 TRBD1 16 TRBJ2-3
TGCAGTGCTATACTAGCGGGGGGCTCCTACGAGCAGTACTTC CSAILAGGSYEQYF many TRBV20-1 TRBD2 14 TRBJ2-7
TGTGCCACCAGCAGCGCAGATACGCAGTATTTT CATSSADTQYF . TRBV15 . 11 TRBJ2-3
TGCAGTGCTAGAGGCGTAGCGGGAGGGCCTTATGAGCAGTTCTTC CSARGVAGGPYEQFF many TRBV20-1 TRBD2 15 TRBJ2-1
TGTGCCAGCAGCAACGGAAGGCAGACCAATCAGCCCCAGCATTTT CASSNGRQTNQPQHF many TRBV7-2 . 15 TRBJ1-5
TGTGCCAGCAGCCAATTAAGTGGTGAGCAGTTCTTC CASSQLSGEQFF many TRBV3-1 . 12 TRBJ2-1
TGTGCCAGCAGTTATCGCGCGAACAGGGCCAAAAACATTCAGTACTTC CASSYRANRAKNIQYF many TRBV27 . 16 TRBJ2-4
TGCAGTGCACAGGACAGTTCCTACGAGCAGTACTTC CSAQDSSYEQYF many TRBV20-1 . 12 TRBJ2-7
TGTGCCAGCAGTTTGACCGGTCCTTTTGAGGCCACCTGGGAGCTGTTTTTT CASSLTGPFEATWELFF few TRBV28 . 17 TRBJ2-2
TGTGCCAGCAGCCCAAACCCTAGCGGTGGAAACATTCAGTACTTC CASSPNPSGGNIQYF many TRBV7-6 TRBD2 15 TRBJ2-4
TGTGCCAGCAGTTACTCTTGGGGCAGACTAGAGACCCAGTACTTC CASSYSWGRLETQYF . TRBV6-5 . 15 TRBJ2-5
TGTGCCAGCAGTCAGGGAAGCTCCTATAATTCACCCCTCCACTTT CASSQGSSYNSPLHF many TRBV6-5 . 15 TRBJ1-6
TGTGCCAGCAGTTTAATGGCTAGCGGGCTTTACGAGCAGTACTTC CASSLMASGLYEQYF many TRBV12-3/TRBV12-4 TRBD2 15 TRBJ2-7
TGTGCCAGCAGTTTGAGAGGGGACACAGATACGCAGTATTTT CASSLRGDTDTQYF many TRBV12-3/TRBV12-4 . 14 TRBJ2-3
TGTGCCAGCAGTTACACTGAGGGCGCTGAAGCTTTCTTT CASSYTEGAEAFF many TRBV6-5 . 13 TRBJ1-1